The text below deals with one T cell receptor (beta chain). There are 14 residues in the CDR3. Germline V CDR1 and CDR2: MNHEY, SVGAGI. Trimming pared 5 bases from V and 6 bases from J, leaving 14 bases between. This sample was included in a study of shared clonotypes between healthy human individuals. TCRdb's table, derived via immunoSEQ multiplex PCR, lists solely in-frame clones and lacks some. In the table there are 2 million to 3 million clones, 90% to 95% of which are singletons. This TCR derives from a man between 18 and 29 years old in good health. Some clones in this sample may be carry-over from other donors' samples. The sample consisted of naive CD4+ T cells from PBMCs. Indicated subset: CD45RA+ positively selected. The chain combines TRBV6-5 with TRBJ1-5; D is ambiguous. The CDR3 region has the DNA TGTGCCAGCAGTCCGACACGGACCATTCAGCCCCAGCATTTT. It specifies CASSPTRTIQPQHF.